The next 25 T cell receptor beta chains were all read from a single sample in a study of coeliac disease. Profiled with immunoSEQ multiplex PCR; TCRdb holds only in-frame clones, not every one. The sample holds some 3,100 clones, almost 65% seen once. The sample consisted of intraepithelial lymphocytes from the gut. The origin of the receptors is a woman in her thirties or forties.

The chain combines TRBV28 with TRBJ1-5; D is uncertain. CDR3 length equals 13 residues. The V end was cut by 4 bases, the J end by 7 bases, with 11 bases between. The V gene's germline CDR1 is MDHEN and CDR2 SYDVKM. CDR3 region: CASSYTESQPQHF. DNA for the CDR3: TGTGCCAGCAGTTATACAGAGTCGCAGCCCCAGCATTTT.

This chain joins TRBV5-5 and TRBJ2-1; D is perhaps TRBD2 (6 bases). V shed 0 bases and J shed 4 bases, with 11 bases lying between them. CDR1 SGHKS and CDR2 YYEKEE come from the germline V gene (reference sequence). This CDR3 has 15 amino acids. CDR3 DNA: TGTGCCAGCAGCTTGGTGTTAGCGGAGTACAATGAGCAGTTCTTC. Encoded protein: CASSLVLAEYNEQFF. The full variable domain, with the rest looked up from reference TRBV5-5 and TRBJ2-1, is DAGVTQSPTHLIKTRGQQVTLRCSPISGHKSVSWYQQVLGQGPQFIFQYYEKEERGRGNFPDRFSARQFPNYSSELNVNALLLGDSALYLCASSLVLAEYNEQFFGPGTRLTVL.

The chain couples TRBV28 to TRBJ2-3; 10 positions agree with TRBD1. The germline V gene has CDR1 MDHEN and CDR2 SYDVKM. Trimming removed 4 bases from V and 3 bases from J; junction bases left unmatched: 10. The CDR3 totals 17 residues. CDR3 nucleotide sequence: TGTGCCAGCAGTTCCCCAAGGACAGGGGGGGAGACAGATACGCAGTATTTT. This encodes CASSSPRTGGETDTQYF.

The chain links TRBV27 to TRBJ2-1, with D hard to call. Germline CDR1 and CDR2: MNHEY and SMNVEV (reference sequence). The CDR3 contains 14 residues. V dropped 1 base and J dropped 4 bases, with 8 bases sitting between them. In DNA, the CDR3 is TGTGCCAGCAGTTTATATTCTGTTTACAATGAGCAGTTCTTC. It yields the protein CASSLYSVYNEQFF.

The gene calls are TRBV19 and TRBJ2-1, with D possibly TRBD1 on 6 matching bases. CDR3 length: 19 residues. Germline CDR1 reads LNHDA; CDR2 reads SQIVND (reference sequence). Trimming shortened V by 2 bases and J by 6 bases, and 26 bases separated the two germline ends. The chain's CDR3 is CASSIIHLPDRNLANEQFF. CDR3 nucleotides: TGTGCCAGTAGTATAATACATCTCCCAGACAGGAACCTGGCCAATGAGCAGTTCTTC.

The V call is TRBV28, the J call TRBJ1-4; D may be TRBD1 (6 bases). The CDR3 totals 14 residues. V shed 8 bases and J shed 2 bases, with 12 bases lying between them. Germline assignment: CDR1 MDHEN and CDR2 SYDVKM. CDR3 DNA sequence: TGTGCCAGCCTCACAGGGTCCACTAATGAAAAACTGTTTTTT. Amino acids: CASLTGSTNEKLFF.

The V and J genes are TRBV18 and TRBJ1-2, with D possibly being TRBD1 (5 bases). Germline assignment: CDR1 KGHSH and CDR2 LQKENI. With 2 bases removed from V and 8 bases from J, the gap between germline ends came to 12 bases. The CDR3 loop spans 13 amino acids. The CDR3 sequence: CASSPSQGGGYTF. The CDR3 DNA sequence: TGTGCCAGCTCACCATCTCAGGGTGGGGGCTACACCTTC.

The chain employs TRBV19 and TRBJ1-1, with D perhaps matching TRBD1 (5 bases). Per germline, CDR1 LNHDA and CDR2 SQIVND (reference sequence). V lost 3 bases, J lost 11 bases, and 13 bases lay in between. The CDR3 contains 12 residues. The CDR3 loop is CASSIQGGRAFF. The CDR3 coding sequence is TGTGCCAGTAGTATCCAGGGAGGGAGGGCTTTCTTT.

The J gene is TRBJ2-1, the V gene TRBV12-5; 7 positions match TRBD1. Per the germline V gene, CDR1 is LGHNT and CDR2 is FRNRAP. The CDR3 has 14 amino acids. The J segment lost 2 bases and the V segment lost 6 bases, leaving 4 bases of the junction unmatched. Written as DNA, the CDR3 is TGTGCTAGTGGCACCGGGACAGCCTACAATGAGCAGTTCTTC. It translates to CASGTGTAYNEQFF.

The chain joins TRBV11-2 to TRBJ2-3; 9 nucleotides agree with TRBD2. The length of the CDR3 is 16 residues. V lost 5 bases, J lost 4 bases, and 10 bases stayed unmatched. Germline V gene sequence: CDR1 SGHAT, CDR2 FQNNGV. DNA of the CDR3: TGTGCCAGCAGCCCCAGGGTAGCGGGAGCATCAGATACGCAGTATTTT. This codes for CASSPRVAGASDTQYF. The full variable domain, with the rest looked up from reference TRBV11-2 and TRBJ2-3, is EAGVAQSPRYKIIEKRQSVAFWCNPISGHATLYWYQQILGQGPKLLIQFQNNGVVDDSQLPKDRFSAERLKGVDSTLKIQPAKLEDSAVYLCASSPRVAGASDTQYFGPGTRLTVL.

The genes are TRBV21-1 and TRBJ2-7; TRBD1 is the table's D call, not checked against the DNA. TRBV21-1 is noted as a pseudogene. The CDR3 extends over 17 amino acids. The CDR3 sequence is CASSKVRQGSVSDEQYF. As DNA, the CDR3 is TGTGCCAGCAGCAAAGTGAGACAGGGGAGTGTGAGTGACGAGCAGTACTTC.

The rearrangement uses TRBV5-4 and TRBJ2-7; maybe TRBD1 (5 bases). Germline V gene data show CDR1 as SGHNT and CDR2 as YYREEE (reference sequence). The CDR3 loop spans 13 amino acids. Trimming shortened V by 4 bases and J by 3 bases, and 11 bases separated the two germline ends. The CDR3: CASSTQGIYEQYF. In nucleotides, the CDR3 is TGTGCCAGCAGCACTCAGGGTATCTACGAGCAGTACTTC. The variable domain in full, with the rest retrieved from reference TRBV5-4 and TRBJ2-7, is ETGVTQSPTHLIKTRGQQVTLRCSSQSGHNTVSWYQQALGQGPQFIFQYYREEENGRGNFPPRFSGLQFPNYSSELNVNALELDDSALYLCASSTQGIYEQYFGPGTRLTVT.

This rearrangement joins TRBV7-2 to TRBJ2-7, with D unclear. V lost 1 base to trimming and J lost 3 bases, with 10 bases between them. CDR3 length equals 14 residues. Germline V CDR1 and CDR2: SGHTA, FQGNSA. The CDR3 sequence is CASSLVPSLYEQYF. In nucleotides, the CDR3 is TGTGCCAGCAGCTTAGTCCCTAGTCTCTACGAGCAGTACTTC.

The V call is TRBV25-1, the J call TRBJ2-1; the match to TRBD2 covers 7 bases. V was pared by 1 base and J by 0 bases, with 3 bases of the junction left unmatched. The CDR3 has 16 amino acids. Per germline, CDR1 MGHDK and CDR2 SYGVNS. The CDR3 nucleotides are TGTGCCAGCAGTGAATGGGGCGGGAGCTCCTACAATGAGCAGTTCTTC. It yields the protein CASSEWGGSSYNEQFF. Based on the CDR3 plus reference TRBV25-1 and TRBJ2-1, the full variable domain is EADIYQTPRYLVIGTGKKITLECSQTMGHDKMYWYQQDPGMELHLIHYSYGVNSTEKGDLSSESTVSRIRTEHFPLTLESARPSHTSQYLCASSEWGGSSYNEQFFGPGTRLTVL.

This chain uses TRBV11-3 with TRBJ2-2; 8 bases fit TRBD1. V trimming: 8 bases; J trimming: 1 base; junction bases outside the gene matches: 0. Germline V gene lookup returns CDR1 SGHNT and CDR2 YENEEA. The CDR3 is made up of 13 amino acids. CDR3 protein: CASGTGNTGELFF. The CDR3 nucleotides read TGTGCCAGCGGGACAGGGAACACCGGGGAGCTGTTTTTT.

The CDR3 here is CAWSPSGSHEQFF. Here the CDR3 DNA reads TGTGCCTGGAGTCCTAGCGGGAGCCATGAGCAGTTCTTC. V is TRBV30 and J is TRBJ2-1; 10 nucleotides agree with TRBD2. V lost 2 bases to trimming and J lost 8 bases; unmatched junction nucleotides: 3. This CDR3 comprises 13 residues. Germline CDR1 is GTSNPN and CDR2 is SVGIG (reference sequence).

The sample holds a few counts of this clone. The junction departs from germline at one end; a sequencing error may be responsible. The chain is built from TRBV5-4 and TRBJ1-4; D gene unclear. The germline gives CDR1 SGHNT, CDR2 YYREEE (reference sequence). The CDR3 runs 13 residues. The CDR3 region has the DNA TGCGCCAGCAGCCAAGATAGCGATGAAAAACTGTTTTTT. Encoded protein: CASSQDSDEKLFF.

V usage is TRBV6-1 and J usage is TRBJ2-7; a weak D match, TRBD2 (5 bases). The CDR3 consists of 13 residues. The germline CDR1 and CDR2 sequences are MNHNS and SASEGT. Trimming took off 2 bases at V and 2 bases at J, with 7 bases between the two ends. The CDR3 sequence is CASSEQLAYEQYF. The CDR3 DNA reads as TGTGCCAGCAGTGAACAACTAGCCTACGAGCAGTACTTC.

V and J are TRBV29-1 and TRBJ2-1, with D uncertain. Germline loops: CDR1 SQVTM, CDR2 ANQGSEA. The V gene lost 8 bases and the J gene lost 9 bases, with 17 bases spanning the gap. The CDR3 length is 12 residues. The CDR3, as DNA: TGCAGCCTCCCCCAAGACTCTGGTGAGCAGTTCTTC. It translates to CSLPQDSGEQFF.

The V gene is TRBV19, the J gene TRBJ1-2, with D perhaps matching TRBD1 (5 bases). V lost 5 bases and J 7 bases, leaving 26 bases between the germline ends. Per germline, CDR1 LNHDA and CDR2 SQIVND (reference sequence). The CDR3 runs 17 residues. CDR3 protein: CASSFLKNVGAGLGYTF. CDR3 nucleotide sequence: TGTGCCAGTAGTTTTTTGAAAAATGTCGGCGCAGGGCTTGGCTACACCTTC.

The chain couples TRBV6-6 to TRBJ2-7; 9 bases line up with TRBD2. Germline CDR1 and CDR2: MNHNY and SVGAGI (reference sequence). V trimming: 6 bases; J trimming: 4 bases; junction bases outside the gene matches: 10. The CDR3 runs 15 residues. In nucleotides, the CDR3 is TGTGCCAGCAGCCGGGGACTAGCCGACAATTACGAGCAGTACTTC. Protein sequence: CASSRGLADNYEQYF.

The genes are TRBV19 and TRBJ2-3; no reliable D call. CDR3 size: 17 residues. V lost 2 bases, J lost 0 bases, and 15 bases lay in between. Germline-derived CDR1 and CDR2 are LNHDA and SQIVND (reference sequence). Written as DNA, the CDR3 is TGTGCCAGTAGTATATACTCCGGGTTCACTAGCACAGATACGCAGTATTTT. Amino acid sequence: CASSIYSGFTSTDTQYF.

This clone was detected only a few times. V gene TRBV28 combines with J gene TRBJ1-4, with D hard to call. CDR3 length: 14 amino acids. Germline assignment: CDR1 MDHEN and CDR2 SYDVKM. Trimming removed 3 bases from V and 5 bases from J, with 10 bases in between. The DNA of the CDR3 is TGTGCCAGCAGTTTCTTGATCCAGAATGAAAAACTGTTTTTT. Protein sequence: CASSFLIQNEKLFF. Full variable domain (rest looked up from reference TRBV28 and TRBJ1-4): DVKVTQSSRYLVKRTGEKVFLECVQDMDHENMFWYRQDPGLGLRLIYFSYDVKMKEKGDIPEGYSVSREKKERFSLILESASTNQTSMYLCASSFLIQNEKLFFGSGTQLSVL.

This chain joins TRBV28 and TRBJ1-2; D is perhaps TRBD1 (6 bases). CDR3 size: 13 residues. V lost 6 bases to trimming and J lost 4 bases, with 12 bases between them. The germline V gene has CDR1 MDHEN and CDR2 SYDVKM. CDR3 nucleotide sequence: TGTGCCAGCAGCCCGTCAGGGGTCTATGGCTACACCTTC. This encodes CASSPSGVYGYTF.

J is TRBJ2-1 and V is TRBV7-3; a possible D gene is TRBD2 (6 bases). Trimming stripped 2 bases from V and 6 bases from J, with 11 bases between. This CDR3 comprises 14 residues. In germline, CDR1 is SGHTA, CDR2 FQGTGA. In DNA form, the CDR3 reads TGTGCCAGCAGCTTACCGGGGGTCGTCAATGAGCAGTTCTTC. Translating gives CASSLPGVVNEQFF.